This passage covers 27 T cell receptor beta chains from one sample sequenced in a study of spatial heterogeneity in lung cancer. The time point here: sample taken at primary tumor resection. TCRs were sequenced from unsorted whole RNA of tumor, nontumor lung or PBMC. TCRdb ran MiXCR on the 5' RACE reads and lists one entry per CDR3 protein. This repertoire shows some 630 distinct CDR3 sequences, about 30% found once; its top ten account for approximately 15%. The sequenced sample was PBMCs, obtained at surgery. The receptors here all came from a male donor with early-stage non-small cell lung cancer.

Note on this clonotype: For a library built for alpha chains, this beta chain is a stray read; little rests on its size. The gene calls are TRBV6-5 and TRBJ2-5; D uncertain. The V and J ends lost 0 bases and 5 bases respectively, with 7 bases between them. The germline gives CDR1 MNHEY, CDR2 SVGAGI. The CDR3 covers 13 residues. The CDR3 loop is CASSYSGWETQYF. CDR3 bases: TGTGCCAGCAGTTACTCGGGGTGGGAGACCCAGTACTTC.

The sample holds a few counts of this clonotype. This beta chain lies outside the target of a library built for alpha chains; its clone size means little. The chain combines TRBV4-3 with TRBJ2-1; D uncertain. CDR1 is LGHNA, CDR2 YSLEER, per germline. The CDR3 runs 12 residues. V shed 6 bases and J shed 6 bases, with 9 bases lying between them. For the CDR3, the DNA is TGCGCCAGCAGTAGCTGGAGCAATGAGCAGTTCTTC. Amino acids: CASSSWSNEQFF.

As to this clonotype: This beta chain slipped into a library made for alpha chains as a stray read, so its size is not meaningful. This chain links TRBV5-6 with TRBJ2-5; D gene uncertain. The CDR3 spans 14 residues. CDR1 and CDR2 (germline): SGHDT, YYEEEE. V was pared by 3 bases and J by 1 base, with 10 bases between. This CDR3 reads CASSSTGPQETQYF. CDR3 coding DNA: TGTGCCAGCAGCTCGACTGGACCCCAAGAGACCCAGTACTTC.

On this clonotype: Being off target in a library aimed at alpha chains, this beta chain has a size of little meaning. V usage is TRBV6-4 and J usage is TRBJ2-2; tentatively, D is TRBD2 (6 bases). This CDR3 is 13 amino acids long. V was clipped by 4 bases and J by 3 bases, with 6 bases between them. Germline V gene lookup returns CDR1 MRHNA and CDR2 SNTAGT. The CDR3 reads CASSGGDTGELFF. The CDR3 nucleotides read TGTGCCAGCAGTGGCGGGGACACCGGGGAGCTGTTTTTT.

In regard to this clonotype: Because this beta chain is a stray read in a library intended to capture alpha chains, its abundance should not be given much weight. The genes are TRBV9 and TRBJ2-3; tentatively, D is TRBD1 or TRBD2 (6 bases each). The CDR3 sequence is 14 residues long. Germline V gene lookup returns CDR1 SGDLS and CDR2 YYNGEE. Trimming shortened V by 4 bases and J by 3 bases, and 12 bases separated the two germline ends. The CDR3 reads CASSRGLVTDTQYF. In DNA, the CDR3 is TGTGCCAGCAGCCGGGGGCTAGTTACAGATACGCAGTATTTT.

By its share, this clonotype is large. With the library built for alpha chains, this beta chain is off target and its frequency is not meaningful. The V call is TRBV11-2, the J call TRBJ2-1; D tentatively fits TRBD1 or TRBD2 (5 bases each). Trimming cost V 8 bases and J 10 bases, with 21 bases left between them. The CDR3 has 14 amino acids. Germline CDR1 SGHAT, CDR2 FQNNGV. The CDR3 region has the DNA TGTGCCAGCGGCTGGGGCAGAGGGGCTCAGGAGCAGTTCTTC. It encodes CASGWGRGAQEQFF. The full variable domain, rest sourced from reference TRBV11-2 and TRBJ2-1, is EAGVAQSPRYKIIEKRQSVAFWCNPISGHATLYWYQQILGQGPKLLIQFQNNGVVDDSQLPKDRFSAERLKGVDSTLKIQPAKLEDSAVYLCASGWGRGAQEQFFGPGTRLTVL.

With regard to this clonotype: As an off-target read in a library built for alpha chains, this beta chain has a frequency of little significance. The V call is TRBV20-1, the J call TRBJ1-4; TRBD1 agrees at 9 bases. CDR1 and CDR2 from the germline V gene are DFQATT and SNEGSKA (reference sequence). The CDR3 length is 13 residues. The CDR3 is CSVSGTGNEKLFF. As DNA, the CDR3 is TGCAGCGTATCCGGGACAGGGAATGAAAAACTGTTTTTT.

Note on this clonotype: This beta chain slipped into a library made for alpha chains as a stray read, so its size is not meaningful. V and J are TRBV7-2 and TRBJ2-5; D gene uncertain. Between the trimmed V and J ends, which lost 3 bases and 5 bases, there was a span of 13 bases. The CDR3 spans 14 residues. Per germline, CDR1 SGHTA and CDR2 FQGNSA. The CDR3 spells CASSLGRSRETQYF. DNA for the CDR3: TGTGCCAGCAGCTTGGGAAGATCTCGGGAGACCCAGTACTTC. Together with reference TRBV7-2 and TRBJ2-5, the CDR3 gives the full variable domain: GAGVSQSPSNKVTEKGKDVELRCDPISGHTALYWYRQSLGQGLEFLIYFQGNSAPDKSGLPSDRFSAERTGGSVSTLTIQRTQQEDSAVYLCASSLGRSRETQYFGPGTRLLVL.

By share, this clonotype counts as large (0.1 to 1%). A library prepared for alpha chains yielded this beta chain as an off-target read; its size is of little meaning. This chain links TRBV29-1 with TRBJ2-3; D might be TRBD1 (5 bases). Per germline, CDR1 SQVTM and CDR2 ANQGSEA. The CDR3 has 11 residues. V lost 3 bases, J lost 5 bases, and 6 bases lay in between. CDR3 residues: CSVDREDTQYF. The CDR3 DNA follows: TGCAGCGTTGACAGGGAAGATACGCAGTATTTT.

With respect to this clonotype: Because this beta chain is a stray read in a library intended to capture alpha chains, its abundance should not be given much weight. The CDR3 sequence is CASSLSGANVLTF. As DNA, the CDR3 is TGTGCCAGCAGCTTATCTGGGGCCAACGTCCTGACTTTC. This rearrangement joins TRBV5-6 to TRBJ2-6; D unclear. CDR3 length equals 13 residues. The V gene lost 2 bases and the J gene lost 1 base, with 1 base spanning the gap. CDR1 is SGHDT and CDR2 is YYEEEE in the germline V gene.

This clonotype is termed large. Being off target in a library aimed at alpha chains, this beta chain has a size of little meaning. The CDR3 bases are TGCAGTGCTAGTACGGGACTAGCTCCGGTCGAGCAGTACTTC. Translating gives CSASTGLAPVEQYF. This rearrangement joins TRBV20-1 to TRBJ2-7, with 9 nucleotides matching TRBD2. CDR3 length: 14 residues. Germline CDR1 is DFQATT and CDR2 is SNEGSKA (reference sequence). The ends lost 3 bases at V and 6 bases at J; junction bases unmatched: 9.

Concerning this clonotype itself: Within a library made for alpha chains, this beta chain is off target, and its count is uninformative. The chain links TRBV12-3 or TRBV12-4 to TRBJ2-1; 9 bases are shared with TRBD1. The V segment lost 4 bases and the J segment 9 bases; nucleotides outside the gene matches: 4. This CDR3 region has 13 residues. This CDR3 is CASSWGQGREQFF. The CDR3 DNA follows: TGTGCCAGCAGTTGGGGACAGGGTCGTGAGCAGTTCTTC.

Remarks on this clonotype: The size of this beta chain means little, since it is a stray read in a library made for alpha chains. For the CDR3, the DNA is TGTGCCAGCATTGGGGACAGGGGAAAAGAGACCCAGTACTTC. Protein sequence: CASIGDRGKETQYF. This rearrangement joins TRBV6-1 to TRBJ2-5; TRBD1 aligns across 10 bases. The CDR3 runs 14 residues. V lost 7 bases and J lost 3; bases outside the gene matches: 5. Per germline, CDR1 MNHNS and CDR2 SASEGT.

In regard to this clonotype: Because this beta chain is a stray read in a library intended to capture alpha chains, its abundance should not be given much weight. CDR3 bases: TGTGCCAGCAGTGAAGGGACTAGCGGTAGCACAGATACGCAGTATTTT. Protein product: CASSEGTSGSTDTQYF. The genes are TRBV2 and TRBJ2-3, with 10 bases matching TRBD2. This CDR3 has 16 residues. Germline lookup yields CDR1 SNHLY and CDR2 FYNNEI. V lost 1 base to trimming and J lost 0 bases; unmatched junction nucleotides: 1.

This clonotype has just a few counts. For a library built for alpha chains, this beta chain is a stray read; little rests on its size. The V gene is TRBV18, the J gene TRBJ2-2; no clear D. The length of the CDR3 is 14 residues. The germline gives CDR1 KGHSH, CDR2 LQKENI. The V end was cut by 3 bases, the J end by 2 bases, with 7 bases between. CDR3 region: CASSPPSNTGELFF. In nucleotides, the CDR3 is TGTGCCAGCTCACCGCCAAGCAACACCGGGGAGCTGTTTTTT.

To note about this clonotype: This beta chain is off target for a library built for alpha chains, so its abundance means little. The genes are TRBV9 and TRBJ2-3; no clear D. The CDR3 is 13 amino acids. Germline CDR1 SGDLS, CDR2 YYNGEE. Trimming removed 0 bases from V and 0 bases from J, with 2 bases in between. CDR3 nucleotide sequence: TGTGCCAGCAGCGTAGGGAGCACAGATACGCAGTATTTT. Its translation is CASSVGSTDTQYF. Based on the CDR3 plus reference TRBV9 and TRBJ2-3, the full variable domain is DSGVTQTPKHLITATGQRVTLRCSPRSGDLSVYWYQQSLDQGLQFLIQYYNGEERAKGNILERFSAQQFPDLHSELNLSSLELGDSALYFCASSVGSTDTQYFGPGTRLTVL.

With regard to this clonotype: The size of this beta chain means little, since it is a stray read in a library made for alpha chains. J is TRBJ2-1 and V is TRBV5-4, with D perhaps given as TRBD1 or TRBD2 (5 bases each). V shed 6 bases and J shed 11 bases, with 12 bases lying between them. The CDR3 runs to 11 residues. The germline V gene encodes CDR1 SGHNT and CDR2 YYREEE (reference sequence). The CDR3 reads CASNRDGKQFF. CDR3 nucleotides: TGTGCCAGCAACCGGGACGGGAAGCAGTTCTTC.

The sample holds a few counts of this clonotype. Little can be read into the size of this beta chain, an off-target read in a library designed for alpha chains. The chain uses TRBV6-6 and TRBJ2-5; D is undetermined. Germline-derived CDR1 and CDR2 are MNHNY and SVGAGI (reference sequence). Deletions cut 6 bases from V and 1 base from J, with 9 bases between. The CDR3 has 13 amino acids. The CDR3 DNA reads as TGTGCCAGCAGGGAACCGATCCAAGAGACCCAGTACTTC. It codes for CASREPIQETQYF.

Of note for this clonotype: Because the library targeted alpha chains, this beta chain is an off-target read whose size means little. The chain couples TRBV5-1 to TRBJ2-3; D is uncertain. Trimming left V 0 bases short and J 5 bases short, with 10 bases between. Germline V gene sequence: CDR1 SGHRS, CDR2 YFSETQ. The CDR3 length is 14 residues. CDR3 in amino acids: CASSLALPIDTQYF. In nucleotides, the CDR3 is TGCGCCAGCAGCTTGGCCCTCCCGATAGATACGCAGTATTTT.

As for this clonotype: Because the library targeted alpha chains, this beta chain is an off-target read whose size means little. V usage is TRBV28 and J usage is TRBJ2-1, with 7 bases fitting TRBD2. V was pared by 3 bases and J by 4 bases, with 15 bases of the junction left unmatched. There are 18 residues in the CDR3. CDR1 MDHEN and CDR2 SYDVKM come from the germline V gene. DNA of the CDR3: TGTGCCAGCAGTTTCCTACACCCGGGGAGGGCGGGGTACAATGAGCAGTTCTTC. Protein product: CASSFLHPGRAGYNEQFF. Full variable domain (outside the CDR3, taken from reference TRBV28 and TRBJ2-1): DVKVTQSSRYLVKRTGEKVFLECVQDMDHENMFWYRQDPGLGLRLIYFSYDVKMKEKGDIPEGYSVSREKKERFSLILESASTNQTSMYLCASSFLHPGRAGYNEQFFGPGTRLTVL.

Remarks on this clonotype: With the library built for alpha chains, this beta chain is off target and its frequency is not meaningful. The CDR3 sequence is CASSQRSSNEQFF. The DNA of the CDR3 is TGTGCCAGCAGCCAGAGGAGTTCGAATGAGCAGTTCTTC. The chain carries TRBV3-1 and TRBJ2-1; D gene uncertain. The CDR3 is 13 residues long. V lost 3 bases and J lost 7, with 10 bases in between. Germline CDR1 and CDR2: LGHDT and YNNKEL (reference sequence).

A remark on this clonotype: A library made for alpha chains picked up this beta chain off target, so its size means little. CDR3 sequence reads: CASRIDREPYEQYF. The CDR3 DNA reads as TGTGCCAGCAGGATAGACAGGGAACCCTACGAGCAGTACTTC. The rearrangement joins TRBV12-3 or TRBV12-4 to TRBJ2-7; 7 positions match TRBD1. J was trimmed by 2 bases and V by 6 bases; bases with no gene match: 7. The CDR3 runs to 14 residues.

Note on this clonotype: This beta chain is an off-target read within a library intended for alpha chains, so its frequency means little. The J gene is TRBJ2-1, the V gene TRBV6-2 or TRBV6-3; weak D call: TRBD2 (5 bases). Trimming took 5 bases from V and 5 from J, leaving 10 bases between them. CDR3 length: 13 residues. The germline V gene has CDR1 MNHEY and CDR2 SVGEGT. DNA of the CDR3: TGTGCCAGCAGTCAGCGGAGGAACAATGAGCAGTTCTTC. Its protein is CASSQRRNNEQFF.

As to this clonotype: For a library built for alpha chains, this beta chain is a stray read; little rests on its size. The V call is TRBV29-1, the J call TRBJ2-5, with D perhaps matching TRBD1 or TRBD2 (6 bases each). In germline, CDR1 is SQVTM, CDR2 ANQGSEA. CDR3 length equals 12 residues. V was cut by 4 bases and J by 3 bases, with 9 bases left in between. The CDR3, as DNA: TGCAGCGTTGGGGGGGCAGAAGAGACCCAGTACTTC. Its protein product is CSVGGAEETQYF. Full variable domain (missing parts from reference TRBV29-1 and TRBJ2-5): SAVISQKPSRDICQRGTSLTIQCQVDSQVTMMFWYRQQPGQSLTLIATANQGSEATYESGFVIDKFPISRPNLTFSTLTVSNMSPEDSSIYLCSVGGAEETQYFGPGTRLLVL.

Points on this clonotype: Because this beta chain is a stray read in a library intended to capture alpha chains, its abundance should not be given much weight. This chain uses TRBV6-5 with TRBJ2-2; D not certain. Germline CDR1 reads MNHEY; CDR2 reads SVGAGI. V shed 2 bases and J shed 4 bases, with 8 bases lying between them. This CDR3 is built from 14 residues. In nucleotides, the CDR3 is TGTGCCAGCAGTTACCAACAGCTCACCGGGGAGCTGTTTTTT. Amino acid sequence: CASSYQQLTGELFF.

This clonotype was detected a few times. As an off-target read in a library built for alpha chains, this beta chain has a frequency of little significance. This chain links TRBV6-5 with TRBJ2-1, with D possibly being TRBD2 (5 bases). This CDR3 comprises 14 residues. The V gene's germline CDR1 is MNHEY and CDR2 SVGAGI. Trimming took off 0 bases at V and 7 bases at J, with 10 bases between the two ends. CDR3 nucleotides: TGTGCCAGCAGTTACTCGGGTCTAGCAAATGAGCAGTTCTTC. It is translated as CASSYSGLANEQFF.

As regards this clonotype: This beta chain represents an off-target read in a library built for alpha chains; its size is of limited meaning. The chain joins TRBV10-1 to TRBJ2-7; 10 nucleotides line up with TRBD1. J was trimmed by 6 bases and V by 6 bases; bases with no gene match: 5. This CDR3 is built from 13 residues. CDR1 is WNHNN and CDR2 is SYGVQD in the germline V gene (reference sequence). This CDR3 is CASRGTGDSEQYF. The CDR3 nucleotides read TGCGCCAGCAGAGGGACAGGGGACAGCGAGCAGTACTTC.